The clone carrying this TCR beta chain was observed a handful of times. What it binds is unknown. Using RNA transcripts as the source, TCR beta CDR3 regions were amplified. HTBI primers drove first-round RT-PCR of the TCR CDR3. A single record per CDR3 protein comes from TCRdb applying MiXCR to the multiplex PCR reads. The sample lists roughly 530,000 distinct CDR3 sequences, approximately 17% occurring once. The length of the CDR3 is 16 residues. CDR1 is SEHNR, CDR2 FQNEAQ, per germline (reference sequence). The V segment lost 5 bases and the J segment 6 bases; nucleotides outside the gene matches: 13. PBMCs stemmed from around 10 ml fresh peripheral blood. The data derive from a study of T cells in Graves' hyperthyroidism and ophthalmopathy. Study-wide results and caveats: Ophthalmopathy could be told apart from stable hyperthyroidism with a 13 V-J model. Expanded thyroid clonotypes (above 0.001) were mostly also found in blood.

Sequencing was performed on blood. The rearrangement uses TRBV7-9 and TRBJ2-7; TRBD1 agrees at 10 bases. The TCR originated in a woman younger than 35 with Graves' ophthalmopathy. The CDR3 region is CASSLTGPGQGTEQYF. DNA of the CDR3: TGTGCCAGCAGCCTGACTGGACCGGGACAGGGGACCGAGCAGTACTTC.